This is a list of T cell receptor beta chains from one sample in a study of control samples from healthy donors and cancer patients. Assay used: immunoSEQ multiplex PCR; TCRdb lists only in-frame clones, some missing. The sample carries about 140,000 clones, approximately 94% recorded once. Material: blood. The receptors here all came from a man in his forties or fifties in good health. Each CDR3 is given with its conserved first and last residue. The D gene is left open where the match is weak. Clone size, where shown, is once, few, many, or a class for clones that have expanded.

TRBJ2-7 | TRBV6-6 | TRBD2 | . | TGTGCCAGCAGTTACCCCCAGCGGGGATTCTCCTACGAGCAGTACTTC | CASSYPQRGFSYEQYF
TRBJ2-7 | TRBV14 | . | once | TGTGCCAGCAGCCTGGGCAGGGTCTCCCACGAGCAGTACTTC | CASSLGRVSHEQYF
TRBJ1-1 | TRBV6-5 | . | once | TGTGCCAGCAGTTACACTTTCGGGGTGAACACTGAAGCTTTCTTT | CASSYTFGVNTEAFF
TRBJ1-2 | TRBV3-1/TRBV3-2 | . | once | TGTGCCAGCAGCCAAGGGTGGGGGAACTATGGCTACACCTTC | CASSQGWGNYGYTF
TRBJ2-5 | TRBV9 | . | . | TGTGCCAGCAGCGTAAGGGGAGGAGAGACCCAGTACTTC | CASSVRGGETQYF
TRBJ2-5 | TRBV6-5 | . | once | TGTGCCAGCACCCCCTTCGGCGCTCTAGAGACCCAGTACTTC | CASTPFGALETQYF
TRBJ1-6 | TRBV25-1 | TRBD1 | . | TGTGCCAGCAGCCCGACAGGGAGCTCCTATAATTCACCCCTCCACTTT | CASSPTGSSYNSPLHF
TRBJ2-6 | TRBV12-3/TRBV12-4 | . | . | TGTGCCAGCCGGAGCTCTGGGGCCAACGTCCTGACTTTC | CASRSSGANVLTF
TRBJ2-3 | TRBV5-4 | . | . | TGTGCCAGCAGCCGGGGGGACAGCGTCACAGATACGCAGTATTTT | CASSRGDSVTDTQYF
TRBJ1-4 | TRBV15 | . | . | TGTGCCACCAGCGCTTTAGGGGACCTAATGGGGGAAAAACTGTTTTTT | CATSALGDLMGEKLFF
TRBJ1-1 | TRBV30 | TRBD1 | . | TGTGCCTGGAGTGTACATCCCCGGGACAGCATCACTGAAGCTTTCTTT | CAWSVHPRDSITEAFF
TRBJ2-5 | TRBV18 | . | . | TGTGCCAGCTCACCTGGCGGGGCTGAGACCCAGTACTTC | CASSPGGAETQYF
TRBJ2-1 | TRBV24-1 | TRBD2 | . | TGTGCCACCAGTGACGCCCCGGGGGGGTACAATGAGCAGTTCTTC | CATSDAPGGYNEQFF
TRBJ2-1 | TRBV27 | . | . | TGTGCCAGCAGTTCGCCTTACCGCTCCTACAATGAGCAGTTCTTC | CASSSPYRSYNEQFF
TRBJ2-7 | TRBV7-8 | TRBD1 | . | TGTGCCAGCAGCTTCTACAGGACAGGGTTCTCCGAGCAGTACTTC | CASSFYRTGFSEQYF
TRBJ2-1 | TRBV24-1 | . | . | TGTGCCACCAGCCCAGTGGGAGGCTACAAAAATGAGCAGTTCTTC | CATSPVGGYKNEQFF
TRBJ2-6 | TRBV6-4 | . | . | TGTGCCAGCAGTTTGGAGGGTACAGCGAGCTCTGGGGCCAACGTCCTGACTTTC | CASSLEGTASSGANVLTF
TRBJ2-2 | TRBV28 | . | . | TGTGCCAGCATCGCGAACACCGGGGAGCTGTTTTTT | CASIANTGELFF
TRBJ2-7 | TRBV28 | . | few | TGTGCCAGCAGTTTAACAGGGACCTACGAGCAGTACTTC | CASSLTGTYEQYF
TRBJ2-2 | TRBV7-8 | TRBD1 | once | TGTGCCAGCAGCCTATTCGGGATGACAGGGAGTTTGGAGCTGTTTTTT | CASSLFGMTGSLELFF
TRBJ2-3 | TRBV7-3 | . | . | TGTGCCAGCAGCTTAATGGGCCGTAGCACAGATACGCAGTATTTT | CASSLMGRSTDTQYF
TRBJ2-1 | TRBV5-6 | . | . | TGTGCCAGCAGCTCCAGGGGGGATGAGCAGTTCTTC | CASSSRGDEQFF
TRBJ2-5 | TRBV11-2 | TRBD1 | . | TGTGCCAGCAGCTTATGGAGACAGGGGATCGGGACCCAGTACTTC | CASSLWRQGIGTQYF
TRBJ2-1 | TRBV27 | TRBD1 | . | TGTGCCAGCAACCCGACAGGGGCCTACAATGAGCAGTTCTTC | CASNPTGAYNEQFF